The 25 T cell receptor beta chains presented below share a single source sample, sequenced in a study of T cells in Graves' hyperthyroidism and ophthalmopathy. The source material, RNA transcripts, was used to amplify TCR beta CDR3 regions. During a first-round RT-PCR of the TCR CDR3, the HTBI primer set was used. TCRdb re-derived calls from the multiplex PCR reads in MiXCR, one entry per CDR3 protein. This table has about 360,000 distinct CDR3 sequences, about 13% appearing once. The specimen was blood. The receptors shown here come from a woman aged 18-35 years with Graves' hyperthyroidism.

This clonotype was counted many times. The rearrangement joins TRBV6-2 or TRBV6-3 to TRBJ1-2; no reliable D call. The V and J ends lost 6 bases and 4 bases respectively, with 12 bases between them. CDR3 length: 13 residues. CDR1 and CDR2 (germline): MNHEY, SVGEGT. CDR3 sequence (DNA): TGTGCCAGCAGATCTCTCGACACCTATGGCTACACCTTC. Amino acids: CASRSLDTYGYTF.

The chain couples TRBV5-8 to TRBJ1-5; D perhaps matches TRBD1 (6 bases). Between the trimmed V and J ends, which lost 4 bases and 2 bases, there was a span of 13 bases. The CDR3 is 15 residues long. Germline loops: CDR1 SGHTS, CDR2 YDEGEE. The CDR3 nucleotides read TGTGCCAGCAGCGGTCGGGGGGCTGGCAATCAGCCCCAGCATTTT. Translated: CASSGRGAGNQPQHF.

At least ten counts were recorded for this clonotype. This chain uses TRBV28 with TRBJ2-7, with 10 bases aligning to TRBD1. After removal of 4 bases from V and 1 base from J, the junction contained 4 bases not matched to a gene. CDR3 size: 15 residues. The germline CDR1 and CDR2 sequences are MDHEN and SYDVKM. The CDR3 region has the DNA TGTGCCAGCAGTTCGACAGGGGGCCATTCCTACGAGCAGTACTTC. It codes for CASSSTGGHSYEQYF.

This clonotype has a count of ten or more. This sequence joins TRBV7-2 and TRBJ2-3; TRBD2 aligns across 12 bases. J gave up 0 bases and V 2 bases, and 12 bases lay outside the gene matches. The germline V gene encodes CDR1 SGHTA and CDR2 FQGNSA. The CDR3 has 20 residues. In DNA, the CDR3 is TGTGCCAGCAGCTTAAACCCCGGGACTAGCGGGTCTTCTAGCACAGATACGCAGTATTTT. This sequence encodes CASSLNPGTSGSSSTDTQYF.

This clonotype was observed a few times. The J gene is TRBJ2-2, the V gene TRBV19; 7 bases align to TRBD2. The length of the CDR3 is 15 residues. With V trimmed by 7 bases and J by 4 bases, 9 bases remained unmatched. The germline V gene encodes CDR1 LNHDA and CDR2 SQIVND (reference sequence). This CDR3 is CASIPGTTVTGELFF. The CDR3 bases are TGTGCCAGTATTCCAGGGACTACCGTCACCGGGGAGCTGTTTTTT.

The CDR3 bases are TGTGCCACCAGCTTAGGACTAGCGGGAGCTTGGCGGACCGGGGAGCTGTTTTTT. Protein sequence: CATSLGLAGAWRTGELFF. The chain combines TRBV24-1 with TRBJ2-2; 13 nucleotides agree with TRBD2. The CDR3 runs 18 residues. Trimming took 7 bases from V and 5 from J; bases not matched to a gene: 12. Per germline, CDR1 KGHDR and CDR2 SFDVKD.

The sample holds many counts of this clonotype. The CDR3 DNA is TGTGCCACCAGTGATTTCCATGACCAGACTCCTCTCCACGAGCAGTACTTC. This translates into CATSDFHDQTPLHEQYF. The chain employs TRBV24-1 and TRBJ2-7; no clear D gene. The CDR3 is 17 amino acids. Germline CDR1 reads KGHDR; CDR2 reads SFDVKD. The V gene lost 1 base and the J gene lost 5 bases, with 20 bases spanning the gap.

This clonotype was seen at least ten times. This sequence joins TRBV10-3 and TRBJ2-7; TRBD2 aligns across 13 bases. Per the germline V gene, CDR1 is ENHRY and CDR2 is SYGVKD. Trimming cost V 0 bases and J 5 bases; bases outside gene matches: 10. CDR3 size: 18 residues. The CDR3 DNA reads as TGTGCCATCAGTGAGTCTAACTATCCAGGACTAGCGGGAGACGAGCAGTACTTC. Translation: CAISESNYPGLAGDEQYF.

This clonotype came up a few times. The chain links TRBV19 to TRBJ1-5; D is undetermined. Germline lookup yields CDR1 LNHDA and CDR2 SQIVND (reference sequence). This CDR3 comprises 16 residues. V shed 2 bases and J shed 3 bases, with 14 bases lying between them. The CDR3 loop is CASSIQLGRTNQPQHF. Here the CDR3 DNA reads TGTGCCAGTAGTATACAGCTTGGCAGAACCAATCAGCCCCAGCATTTT.

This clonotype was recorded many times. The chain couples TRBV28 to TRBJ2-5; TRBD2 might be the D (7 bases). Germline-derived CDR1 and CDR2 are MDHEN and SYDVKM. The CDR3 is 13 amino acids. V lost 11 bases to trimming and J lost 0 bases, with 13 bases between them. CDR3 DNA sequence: TGTGCCCTTGGGGGGGCGTACCAAGAGACCCAGTACTTC. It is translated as CALGGAYQETQYF.

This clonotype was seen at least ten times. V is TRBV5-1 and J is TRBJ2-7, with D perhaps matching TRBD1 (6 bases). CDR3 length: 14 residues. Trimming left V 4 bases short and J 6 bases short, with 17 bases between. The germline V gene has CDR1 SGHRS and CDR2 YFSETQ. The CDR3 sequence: CASSLQGFLGEQYF. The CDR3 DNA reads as TGCGCCAGCAGCCTACAGGGATTCTTAGGCGAGCAGTACTTC.

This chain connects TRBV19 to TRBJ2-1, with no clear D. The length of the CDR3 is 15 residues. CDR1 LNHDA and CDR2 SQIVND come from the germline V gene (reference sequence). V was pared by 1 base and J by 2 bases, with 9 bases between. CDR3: CASSIGLVPYNEQFF. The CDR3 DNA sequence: TGTGCCAGTAGTATAGGGCTAGTACCCTACAATGAGCAGTTCTTC.

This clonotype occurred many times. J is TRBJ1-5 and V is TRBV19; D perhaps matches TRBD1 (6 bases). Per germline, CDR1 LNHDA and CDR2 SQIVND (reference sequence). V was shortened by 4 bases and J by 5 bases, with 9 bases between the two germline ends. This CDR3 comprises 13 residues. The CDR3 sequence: CASSRTADQPQHF. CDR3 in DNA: TGTGCCAGTAGTAGGACAGCCGATCAGCCCCAGCATTTT.

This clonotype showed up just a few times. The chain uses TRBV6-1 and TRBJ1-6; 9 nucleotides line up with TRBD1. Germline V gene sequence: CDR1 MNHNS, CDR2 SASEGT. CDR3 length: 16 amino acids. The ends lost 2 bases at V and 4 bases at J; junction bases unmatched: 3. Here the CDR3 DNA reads TGTGCCAGCAGTGAATTAGACAGGGGGTATAATTCACCCCTCCACTTT. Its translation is CASSELDRGYNSPLHF.

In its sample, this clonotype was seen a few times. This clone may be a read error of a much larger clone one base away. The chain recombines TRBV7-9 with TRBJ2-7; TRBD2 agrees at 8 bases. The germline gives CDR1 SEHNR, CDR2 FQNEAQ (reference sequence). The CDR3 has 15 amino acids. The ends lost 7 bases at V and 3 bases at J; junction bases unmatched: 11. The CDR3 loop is CASNFVGGANYEQYF. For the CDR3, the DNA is TGTGCCAGCAACTTCGTCGGGGGGGCAAACTACGAGCAGTACTTC.

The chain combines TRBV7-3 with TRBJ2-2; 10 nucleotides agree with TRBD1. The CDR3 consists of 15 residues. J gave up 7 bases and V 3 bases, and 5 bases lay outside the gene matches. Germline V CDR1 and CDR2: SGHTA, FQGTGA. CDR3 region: CASSFVTGGIGELFF. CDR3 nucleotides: TGTGCCAGCAGCTTCGTGACAGGGGGCATCGGGGAGCTGTTTTTT.

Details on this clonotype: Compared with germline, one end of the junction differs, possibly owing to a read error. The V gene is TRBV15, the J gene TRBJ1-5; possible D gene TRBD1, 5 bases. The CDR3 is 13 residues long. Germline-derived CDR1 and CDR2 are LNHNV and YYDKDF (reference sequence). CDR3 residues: CATSNEGNQLQHF. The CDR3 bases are TGTGCCACCAGCAATGAGGGGAATCAGCTCCAGCATTTT.

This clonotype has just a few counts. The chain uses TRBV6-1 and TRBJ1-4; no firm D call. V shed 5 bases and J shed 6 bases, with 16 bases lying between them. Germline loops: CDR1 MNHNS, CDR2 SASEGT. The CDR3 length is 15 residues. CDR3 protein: CASSYPSLGDEKLFF. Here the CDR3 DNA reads TGTGCCAGCAGTTACCCCAGTCTCGGGGATGAAAAACTGTTTTTT.

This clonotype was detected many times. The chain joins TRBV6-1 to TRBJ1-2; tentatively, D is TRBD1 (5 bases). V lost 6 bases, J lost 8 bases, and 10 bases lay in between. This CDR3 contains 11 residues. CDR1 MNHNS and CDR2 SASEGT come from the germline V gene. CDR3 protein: CASRRGGGYTF. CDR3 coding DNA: TGTGCCAGCAGGAGGGGCGGAGGCTACACCTTC.

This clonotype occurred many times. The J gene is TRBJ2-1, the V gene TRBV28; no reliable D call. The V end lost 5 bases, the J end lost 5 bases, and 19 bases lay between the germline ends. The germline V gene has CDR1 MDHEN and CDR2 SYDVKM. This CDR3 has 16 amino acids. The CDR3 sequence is CASSPLGTSPHNEQFF. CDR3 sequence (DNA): TGTGCCAGCAGTCCATTGGGAACCTCCCCCCACAATGAGCAGTTCTTC.

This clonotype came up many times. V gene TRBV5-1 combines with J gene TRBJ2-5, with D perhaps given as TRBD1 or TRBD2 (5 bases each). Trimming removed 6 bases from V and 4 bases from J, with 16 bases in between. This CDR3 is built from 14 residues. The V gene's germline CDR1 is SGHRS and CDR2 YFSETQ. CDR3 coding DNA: TGCGCCAGCACCCGGAAAGGGGACGCAGAGACCCAGTACTTC. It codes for CASTRKGDAETQYF.

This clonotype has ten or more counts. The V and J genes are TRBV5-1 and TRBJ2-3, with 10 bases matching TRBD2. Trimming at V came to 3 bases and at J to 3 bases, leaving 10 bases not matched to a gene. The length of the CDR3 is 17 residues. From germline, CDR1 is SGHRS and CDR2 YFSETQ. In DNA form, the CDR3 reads TGCGCCAGCAGCTACCCCGGGACTAGCGCTAGAACAGATACGCAGTATTTT. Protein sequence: CASSYPGTSARTDTQYF. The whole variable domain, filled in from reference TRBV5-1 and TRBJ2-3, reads KAGVTQTPRYLIKTRGQQVTLSCSPISGHRSVSWYQQTPGQGLQFLFEYFSETQRNKGNFPGRFSGRQFSNSRSEMNVSTLELGDSALYLCASSYPGTSARTDTQYFGPGTRLTVL.

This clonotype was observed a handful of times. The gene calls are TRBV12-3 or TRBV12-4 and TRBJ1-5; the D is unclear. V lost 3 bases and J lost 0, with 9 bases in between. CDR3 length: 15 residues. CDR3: CASSFRQNSNQPQHF. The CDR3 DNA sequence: TGTGCCAGCAGTTTCAGGCAAAATAGCAATCAGCCCCAGCATTTT.

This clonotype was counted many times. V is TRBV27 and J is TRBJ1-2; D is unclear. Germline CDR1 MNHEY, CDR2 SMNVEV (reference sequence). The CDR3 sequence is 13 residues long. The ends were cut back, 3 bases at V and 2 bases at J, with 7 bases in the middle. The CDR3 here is CASSFAQNYGYTF. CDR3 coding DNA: TGTGCCAGCAGTTTTGCACAGAACTATGGCTACACCTTC.

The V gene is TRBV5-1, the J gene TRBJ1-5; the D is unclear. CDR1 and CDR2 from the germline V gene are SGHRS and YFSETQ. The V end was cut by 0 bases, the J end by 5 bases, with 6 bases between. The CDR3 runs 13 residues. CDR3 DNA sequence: TGCGCCAGCAGCTTGGAGTATGATCAGCCCCAGCATTTT. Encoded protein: CASSLEYDQPQHF.